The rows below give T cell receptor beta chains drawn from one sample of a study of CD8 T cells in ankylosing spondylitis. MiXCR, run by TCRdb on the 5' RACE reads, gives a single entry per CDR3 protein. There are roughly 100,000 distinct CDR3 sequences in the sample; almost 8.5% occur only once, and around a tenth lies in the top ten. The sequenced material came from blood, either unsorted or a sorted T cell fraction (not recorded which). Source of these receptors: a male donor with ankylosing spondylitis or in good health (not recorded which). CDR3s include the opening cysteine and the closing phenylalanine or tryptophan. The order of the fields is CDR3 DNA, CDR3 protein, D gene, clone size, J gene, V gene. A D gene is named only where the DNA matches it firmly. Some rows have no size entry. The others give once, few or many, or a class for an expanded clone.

CDR3nt: TGTGCCAGCAGTTACTCTGTGCACAATGAGCAGTTCTTC
CDR3aa: CASSYSVHNEQFF
d_gene: NA
abundance: many
j_gene: TRBJ2-1
v_gene: TRBV6-5

CDR3nt: TGTGCCAGCAGCCCCGACAGAACACCAGATACGCAGTATTTT
CDR3aa: CASSPDRTPDTQYF
d_gene: NA
abundance: many
j_gene: TRBJ2-3
v_gene: TRBV7-2

CDR3nt: TGTGCCAGCAGTGGGGAGGGAACTAGCGGGAGGGCCCCTTGGAATGAGCAGTTCTTC
CDR3aa: CASSGEGTSGRAPWNEQFF
d_gene: TRBD2
abundance: many
j_gene: TRBJ2-1
v_gene: TRBV2

CDR3nt: TGCAGCGTCAGGCGGACGGGTCCCGGTGAGCAGTTCTTC
CDR3aa: CSVRRTGPGEQFF
d_gene: NA
abundance: NA
j_gene: TRBJ2-1
v_gene: TRBV29-1

CDR3nt: TGTGCCAGCAGCTTAGGGGACATCGGCGAGCAGTACTTC
CDR3aa: CASSLGDIGEQYF
d_gene: NA
abundance: many
j_gene: TRBJ2-7
v_gene: TRBV7-8

CDR3nt: TGTGCCAGCAGTGAATGGGGGGGTTCTGGAAACACCATATATTTT
CDR3aa: CASSEWGGSGNTIYF
d_gene: NA
abundance: many
j_gene: TRBJ1-3
v_gene: TRBV25-1

CDR3nt: TGCAGTGCTTTAGCGGGGGGGGTTTACAATGAGCAGTTCTTC
CDR3aa: CSALAGGVYNEQFF
d_gene: TRBD2
abundance: few
j_gene: TRBJ2-1
v_gene: TRBV20-1

CDR3nt: TGCAGTGCTTACACTGGGACTAGCGGTTCCAATGAGCAGTTCTTC
CDR3aa: CSAYTGTSGSNEQFF
d_gene: TRBD2
abundance: many
j_gene: TRBJ2-1
v_gene: TRBV20-1

CDR3nt: TGCAGTGCTAGAGATTGGAGCGGGAGCCCCGGGGAGACCCAGTACTTC
CDR3aa: CSARDWSGSPGETQYF
d_gene: TRBD2
abundance: many
j_gene: TRBJ2-5
v_gene: TRBV20-1

CDR3nt: TGCGCCAGTGGATCTAGCGGTACCGGGGAGCTGTTTTTT
CDR3aa: CASGSSGTGELFF
d_gene: TRBD2
abundance: many
j_gene: TRBJ2-2
v_gene: TRBV5-1

CDR3nt: TGTGCCAGCAGGCCGGGGACATCGAACACTGAAGCTTTCTTT
CDR3aa: CASRPGTSNTEAFF
d_gene: NA
abundance: many
j_gene: TRBJ1-1
v_gene: TRBV27

CDR3nt: TGCGCCAGCAGCCAAGTTGGACAGGGGGCGGCTAATGAAAAACTGTTTTTT
CDR3aa: CASSQVGQGAANEKLFF
d_gene: TRBD1
abundance: many
j_gene: TRBJ1-4
v_gene: TRBV4-1

CDR3nt: TGCGCCAGCAGCCAGGAAACCGGAAACACCATATATTTT
CDR3aa: CASSQETGNTIYF
d_gene: NA
abundance: many
j_gene: TRBJ1-3
v_gene: TRBV4-3

CDR3nt: TGCGCCAGCAGCCGGCTGCCGGGGGCGGGCGGGGCCAACGTCCTGACTTTC
CDR3aa: CASSRLPGAGGANVLTF
d_gene: NA
abundance: NA
j_gene: TRBJ2-6
v_gene: TRBV5-1

CDR3nt: TGCGCCAGCAGCTTTGCCCCTGAAGAGACCCAGTACTTC
CDR3aa: CASSFAPEETQYF
d_gene: NA
abundance: many
j_gene: TRBJ2-5
v_gene: TRBV5-1

CDR3nt: TGTGCCAGCAGCCAAGGTGGGAGCACAGATACGCAGTATTTT
CDR3aa: CASSQGGSTDTQYF
d_gene: NA
abundance: many
j_gene: TRBJ2-3
v_gene: TRBV3-1

CDR3nt: TGCGCCAGCAGCCGACCGGGACTAGCTGGGGAGACCCAGTACTTC
CDR3aa: CASSRPGLAGETQYF
d_gene: TRBD2
abundance: NA
j_gene: TRBJ2-5
v_gene: TRBV4-1

CDR3nt: TGCAGTGCTAGAGCGGGCCATCCAGAGACCCAGTACTTC
CDR3aa: CSARAGHPETQYF
d_gene: NA
abundance: few
j_gene: TRBJ2-5
v_gene: TRBV20-1

CDR3nt: TGTGCCAGCAGTCCTTCGGACAGCCTCGGTGAAAAACTGTTTTTT
CDR3aa: CASSPSDSLGEKLFF
d_gene: NA
abundance: NA
j_gene: TRBJ1-4
v_gene: TRBV28

CDR3nt: TGTGCCAGCAGCCCCGATCGCTCCTACAATGAGCAGTTCTTC
CDR3aa: CASSPDRSYNEQFF
d_gene: NA
abundance: many
j_gene: TRBJ2-1
v_gene: TRBV7-2

CDR3nt: TGTGCCAGCAGCTTTAGGGGGCCAAGTGAGCAGTACTTC
CDR3aa: CASSFRGPSEQYF
d_gene: TRBD1
abundance: few
j_gene: TRBJ2-7
v_gene: TRBV7-2

CDR3nt: TGTGCCATCAGTGAAGGGCTAGTTGACAGTTTTTTT
CDR3aa: CAISEGLVDSFF
d_gene: NA
abundance: many
j_gene: TRBJ2-3
v_gene: TRBV10-3

CDR3nt: TGTGCCAGCAGCGCCGAATCGGGGGGGACCGGGGAGCTGTTTTTT
CDR3aa: CASSAESGGTGELFF
d_gene: TRBD2
abundance: many
j_gene: TRBJ2-2
v_gene: TRBV5-5

CDR3nt: TGTGCCAGCAGTGGGGGGACAGGGATCTACGAGCAGTACTTC
CDR3aa: CASSGGTGIYEQYF
d_gene: TRBD1
abundance: many
j_gene: TRBJ2-7
v_gene: TRBV6-1

CDR3nt: TGTGCCAGCAGCCCCCCCGATTCCTATGGCTACACCTTC
CDR3aa: CASSPPDSYGYTF
d_gene: NA
abundance: many
j_gene: TRBJ1-2
v_gene: TRBV7-9

CDR3nt: TGTGCCAGCAGTTTACTGGGACCCTCCTACGAGCAGTACTTC
CDR3aa: CASSLLGPSYEQYF
d_gene: NA
abundance: many
j_gene: TRBJ2-7
v_gene: TRBV12-3/TRBV12-4

CDR3nt: TGCGCCAGCAGCACCGGGACAGGGAGGACTCAGCCCCAGCATTTT
CDR3aa: CASSTGTGRTQPQHF
d_gene: TRBD1
abundance: NA
j_gene: TRBJ1-5
v_gene: TRBV5-1

CDR3nt: TGTGCCAGCAGCTTAGTAGCGGGGCCCTACAATGAGCAGTTCTTC
CDR3aa: CASSLVAGPYNEQFF
d_gene: TRBD2
abundance: many
j_gene: TRBJ2-1
v_gene: TRBV5-6

CDR3nt: TGTGCCAGCCGCGGACTGAACTACGAGCAGTACTTC
CDR3aa: CASRGLNYEQYF
d_gene: NA
abundance: many
j_gene: TRBJ2-7
v_gene: TRBV19

CDR3nt: TGTGCCAGCAGTTTAGCCGGGCCAAACACTGAAGCTTTCTTT
CDR3aa: CASSLAGPNTEAFF
d_gene: NA
abundance: many
j_gene: TRBJ1-1
v_gene: TRBV12-3/TRBV12-4

CDR3nt: TGCGCCAGCAGCGGCTTAGGCGCCTACGAGCAGTACTTC
CDR3aa: CASSGLGAYEQYF
d_gene: NA
abundance: many
j_gene: TRBJ2-7
v_gene: TRBV5-1

CDR3nt: TGCAGTGCTAGAGATCGAAAGACAGGTACAGGGGACGAGCAGTACTTC
CDR3aa: CSARDRKTGTGDEQYF
d_gene: TRBD1
abundance: many
j_gene: TRBJ2-7
v_gene: TRBV20-1